Listed here are 11 T cell receptor beta chains from one sample, sequenced in a study of regulatory and conventional T cells in RAG deficiency (dated by TCRdb to about 2017). Regulatory T cells were purified from blood as CD4+CD25-high CD127-low cells before genomic DNA extraction. Receptor amplification or capture employed the immunoSEQ multiplex PCR assay. The source is immuneACCESS, and TCRdb retained only in-frame sequences with V and J called. Part of the clones is not carried over; for the studies checked, unresolved V genes explain less than half of this, and the remainder is unexplained. Here the sample has about 30,000 clones; approximately 90% occur a single time. Clones ranked in the top ten supply roughly 0.74% of the sample. The same data also contributed to another study, on regulatory T cells. The second study's authors report: In the multiplex PCR, 52 forward TRBV primers and 13 reverse TRBJ primers were used, and assay-based and computational corrections were applied for amplification bias.

Sequenced input: Tregs sorted from blood. All receptors come from a human donor in good health.

The V and J genes are TRBV2 and TRBJ2-3, with 10 bases aligning to TRBD2. The CDR3 runs 17 residues. V gave up 5 bases and J gave up 0 bases; unmatched junction bases: 8. Germline CDR1 and CDR2: SNHLY and FYNNEI. CDR3 region: CASSPRTSGPSTDTQYF. CDR3 nucleotide sequence: TGTGCCAGCAGTCCAAGGACTAGCGGCCCTAGCACAGATACGCAGTATTTT.

This sequence joins TRBV13 and TRBJ2-2; D tentatively fits TRBD1 or TRBD2 (5 bases each). The germline V gene has CDR1 PRHDT and CDR2 FYEKMQ (reference sequence). V lost 5 bases to trimming and J lost 5 bases, with 18 bases between them. The CDR3 consists of 16 residues. CDR3 bases: TGTGCCAGCAGCAGATCCTCGGGGCGGAGGACCGGGGAGCTGTTTTTT. Amino acids: CASSRSSGRRTGELFF.

The chain employs TRBV5-8 and TRBJ2-2; D not resolved. CDR1 is SGHTS and CDR2 is YDEGEE in the germline V gene. The CDR3 length is 15 residues. V dropped 2 bases and J dropped 6 bases, with 14 bases sitting between them. The CDR3 bases are TGTGCCAGCAGCTTTCTTAGGCAGATTCCCGGGGAGCTGTTTTTT. Translated: CASSFLRQIPGELFF.

The genes are TRBV13 and TRBJ2-7; TRBD1 matches at 10 bases. Germline trimming cut 5 bases from V and 3 bases from J; bases unmatched to any gene: 10. Looked up from germline, CDR1 is PRHDT and CDR2 is FYEKMQ (reference sequence). The CDR3 totals 16 residues. The CDR3 DNA follows: TGTGCCAGCAGCCCGGAATGGGGACAGGGGATCTACGAGCAGTACTTC. Translated: CASSPEWGQGIYEQYF.

V is TRBV7-9 and J is TRBJ1-3, with D unclear. V was cut by 5 bases and J by 2 bases, with 10 bases left in between. Germline V gene lookup returns CDR1 SEHNR and CDR2 FQNEAQ (reference sequence). This CDR3 has 14 residues. CDR3 sequence reads: CASSRNYPGNTIYF. CDR3 bases: TGTGCCAGCAGCCGAAACTATCCTGGAAACACCATATATTTT.

The CDR3 DNA follows: TGTGCCACGACAGGTCCCGTCGGGGGCTACACCTTC. This translates into CATTGPVGGYTF. The chain is built from TRBV6-6 and TRBJ1-2; D is possibly TRBD1 (6 bases). V was pared by 10 bases and J by 8 bases, with 17 bases between. The CDR3 has 12 residues. Germline V gene lookup returns CDR1 MNHNY and CDR2 SVGAGI (reference sequence).

This sequence joins TRBV5-1 and TRBJ1-6; D remains ambiguous. Germline V CDR1 and CDR2: SGHRS, YFSETQ. The length of the CDR3 is 16 residues. V was shortened by 2 bases and J by 4 bases, with 13 bases between the two germline ends. The CDR3 region is CASSFRTAVYNSPLHF. In DNA form, the CDR3 reads TGCGCCAGCAGCTTCAGGACGGCCGTGTATAATTCACCCCTCCACTTT.

V and J are TRBV9 and TRBJ2-2, with TRBD1 matching 10 bases. Germline loops: CDR1 SGDLS, CDR2 YYNGEE. This CDR3 spans 15 amino acids. The V segment lost 2 bases and the J segment 3 bases; nucleotides outside the gene matches: 1. The CDR3, as DNA: TGTGCCAGCAGCGTCGGGACAGGGGACACCGGGGAGCTGTTTTTT. This translates into CASSVGTGDTGELFF.

The chain carries TRBV5-4 and TRBJ1-1; D might be TRBD1 (5 bases). Germline V gives CDR1 SGHNT, CDR2 YYREEE (reference sequence). The ends were cut back, 2 bases at V and 0 bases at J, with 11 bases in the middle. The CDR3 covers 15 residues. The CDR3 DNA reads TGTGCCAGCAGCTTCGCAGACAGAGTGAACACTGAAGCTTTCTTT. As protein: CASSFADRVNTEAFF.

The chain links TRBV6-5 to TRBJ1-1; no reliable D call. Looked up from germline, CDR1 is MNHEY and CDR2 is SVGAGI. V gave up 6 bases and J gave up 7 bases, with 18 bases separating them. CDR3 size: 14 residues. The chain's CDR3 is CASRARSVPLEAFF. In DNA form, the CDR3 reads TGTGCCAGCAGAGCTCGGTCCGTCCCCCTTGAAGCTTTCTTT.

The chain recombines TRBV10-3 with TRBJ1-2, with a tentative D call TRBD1 (5 bases). Trimming took 8 bases from V and 6 from J, leaving 22 bases between them. The CDR3 loop spans 15 amino acids. The germline gives CDR1 ENHRY, CDR2 SYGVKD. CDR3 region: CAISVPTGGRDGYTF. The CDR3 DNA reads TGTGCCATCTCGGTCCCAACCGGGGGTAGGGATGGCTACACCTTC.